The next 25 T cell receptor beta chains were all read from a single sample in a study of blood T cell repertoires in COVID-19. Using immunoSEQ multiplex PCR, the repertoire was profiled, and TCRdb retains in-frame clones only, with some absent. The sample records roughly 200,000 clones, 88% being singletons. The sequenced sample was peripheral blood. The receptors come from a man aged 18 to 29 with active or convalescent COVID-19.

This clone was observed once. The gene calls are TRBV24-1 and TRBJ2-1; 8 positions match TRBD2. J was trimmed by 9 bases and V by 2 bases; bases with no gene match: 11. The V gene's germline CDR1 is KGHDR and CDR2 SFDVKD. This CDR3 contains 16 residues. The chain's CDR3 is CATSDYSPGGGGEQFF. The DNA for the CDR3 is TGTGCCACCAGTGATTATTCTCCCGGGGGGGGCGGTGAGCAGTTCTTC.

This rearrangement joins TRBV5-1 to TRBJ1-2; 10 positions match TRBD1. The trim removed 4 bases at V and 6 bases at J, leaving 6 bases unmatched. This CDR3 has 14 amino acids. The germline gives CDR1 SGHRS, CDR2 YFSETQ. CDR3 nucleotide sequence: TGCGCCAGCAGCGTGACAGGGGGCGGTGATGGCTACACCTTC. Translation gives CASSVTGGGDGYTF.

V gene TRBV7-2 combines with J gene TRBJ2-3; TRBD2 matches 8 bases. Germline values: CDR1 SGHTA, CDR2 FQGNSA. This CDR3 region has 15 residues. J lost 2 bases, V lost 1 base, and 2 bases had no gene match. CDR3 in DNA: TGTGCCAGCAGCTTAGGAGCGGGAGCCACAGATACGCAGTATTTT. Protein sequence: CASSLGAGATDTQYF.

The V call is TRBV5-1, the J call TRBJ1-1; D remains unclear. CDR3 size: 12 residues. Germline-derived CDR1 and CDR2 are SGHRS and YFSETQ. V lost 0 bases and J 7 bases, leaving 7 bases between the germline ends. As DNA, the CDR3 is TGCGCCAGCAGCTTGGACGGGGATGAAGCTTTCTTT. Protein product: CASSLDGDEAFF.

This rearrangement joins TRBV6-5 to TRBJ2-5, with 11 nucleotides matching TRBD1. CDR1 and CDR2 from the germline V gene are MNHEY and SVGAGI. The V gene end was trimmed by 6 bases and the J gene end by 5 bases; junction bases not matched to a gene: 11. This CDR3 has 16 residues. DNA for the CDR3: TGTGCCAGCAGCTACGGACGGACAGGGGGCGGTGAGACCCAGTACTTC. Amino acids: CASSYGRTGGGETQYF.

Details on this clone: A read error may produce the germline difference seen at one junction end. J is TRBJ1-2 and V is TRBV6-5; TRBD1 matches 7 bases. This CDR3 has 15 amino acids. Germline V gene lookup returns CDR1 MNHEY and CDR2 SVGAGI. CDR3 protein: CASTYGTVENYGYTF. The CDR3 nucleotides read TGTGCCAGCACTTACGGGACAGTGGAAAACTATGGCTACACCTTC.

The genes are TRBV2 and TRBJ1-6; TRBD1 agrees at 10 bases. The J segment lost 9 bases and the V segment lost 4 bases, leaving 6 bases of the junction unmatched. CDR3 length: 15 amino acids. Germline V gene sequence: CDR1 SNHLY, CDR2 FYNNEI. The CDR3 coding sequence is TGTGCCAGCAGTGTCGGGACAGGGGAGGGTTCACCCCTCCACTTT. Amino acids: CASSVGTGEGSPLHF.

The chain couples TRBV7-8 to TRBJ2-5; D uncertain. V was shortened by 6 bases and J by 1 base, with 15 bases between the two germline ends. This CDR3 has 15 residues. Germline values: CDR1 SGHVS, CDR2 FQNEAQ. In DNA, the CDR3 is TGTGCCAGCAGTCCTCCGGGTGAGGCCCAAGAGACCCAGTACTTC. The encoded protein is CASSPPGEAQETQYF.

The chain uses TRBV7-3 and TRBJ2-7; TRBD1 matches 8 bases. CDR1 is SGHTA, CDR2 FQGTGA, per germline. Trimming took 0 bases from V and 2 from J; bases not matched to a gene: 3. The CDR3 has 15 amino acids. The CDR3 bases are TGTGCCAGCAGCTTAACCCCGGACAGGGCCTACGAGCAGTACTTC. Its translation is CASSLTPDRAYEQYF.

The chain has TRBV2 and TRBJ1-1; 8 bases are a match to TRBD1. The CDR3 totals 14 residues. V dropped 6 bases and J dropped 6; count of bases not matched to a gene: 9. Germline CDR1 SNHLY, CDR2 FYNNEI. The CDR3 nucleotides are TGTGCCAGCAGGACTGGACAGGGAAGGGCTGAAGCTTTCTTT. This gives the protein CASRTGQGRAEAFF.

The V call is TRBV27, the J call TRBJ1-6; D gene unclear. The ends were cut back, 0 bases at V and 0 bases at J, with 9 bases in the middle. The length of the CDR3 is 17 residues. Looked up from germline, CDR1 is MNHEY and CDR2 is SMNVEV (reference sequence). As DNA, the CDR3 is TGTGCCAGCAGTTTATCTTACCTGAGCTCCTATAATTCACCCCTCCACTTT. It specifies CASSLSYLSSYNSPLHF.

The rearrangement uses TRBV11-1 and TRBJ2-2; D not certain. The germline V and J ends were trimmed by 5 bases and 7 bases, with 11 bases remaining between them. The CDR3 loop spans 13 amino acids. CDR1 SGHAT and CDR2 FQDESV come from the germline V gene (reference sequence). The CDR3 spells CASSPDFGGELFF. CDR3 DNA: TGTGCCAGCAGCCCCGATTTCGGCGGGGAGCTGTTTTTT.

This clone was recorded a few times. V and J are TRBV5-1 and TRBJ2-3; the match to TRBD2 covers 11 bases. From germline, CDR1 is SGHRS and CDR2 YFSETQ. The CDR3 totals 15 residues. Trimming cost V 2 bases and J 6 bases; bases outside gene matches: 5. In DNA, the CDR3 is TGCGCCAGCAGCTTTAGCGGGAGGGCCATTGATACGCAGTATTTT. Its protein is CASSFSGRAIDTQYF.

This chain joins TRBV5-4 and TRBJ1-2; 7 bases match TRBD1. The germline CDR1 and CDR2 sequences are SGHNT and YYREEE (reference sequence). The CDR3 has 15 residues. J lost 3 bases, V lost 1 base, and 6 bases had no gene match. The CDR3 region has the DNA TGTGCCAGCAGCTTGAGTGGAGGGGGCTACTATGGCTACACCTTC. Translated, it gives CASSLSGGGYYGYTF.

This chain's CDR3 is CSASNRTGVIFGYTF. CDR3 nucleotides: TGCAGTGCTAGTAATAGGACAGGGGTTATTTTTGGCTACACCTTC. The genes are TRBV20-1 and TRBJ1-2; 9 bases fit TRBD1. Germline V gene sequence: CDR1 DFQATT, CDR2 SNEGSKA (reference sequence). The CDR3 is made up of 15 amino acids. Trimming removed 3 bases from V and 7 bases from J; junction bases left unmatched: 12.

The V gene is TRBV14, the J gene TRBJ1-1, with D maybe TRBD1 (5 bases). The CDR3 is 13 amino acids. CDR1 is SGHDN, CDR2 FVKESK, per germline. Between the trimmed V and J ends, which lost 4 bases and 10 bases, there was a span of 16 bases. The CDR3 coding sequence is TGTGCCAGCAGCCCGCGACGCGGCAGGGCAGCTTTCTTT. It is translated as CASSPRRGRAAFF.

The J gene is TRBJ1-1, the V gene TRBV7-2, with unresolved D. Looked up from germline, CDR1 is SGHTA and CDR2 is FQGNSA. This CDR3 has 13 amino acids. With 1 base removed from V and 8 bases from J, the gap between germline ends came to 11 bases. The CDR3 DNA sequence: TGTGCCAGCAGCTTAGAGGTAAACAGAGAAGCTTTCTTT. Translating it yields CASSLEVNREAFF.

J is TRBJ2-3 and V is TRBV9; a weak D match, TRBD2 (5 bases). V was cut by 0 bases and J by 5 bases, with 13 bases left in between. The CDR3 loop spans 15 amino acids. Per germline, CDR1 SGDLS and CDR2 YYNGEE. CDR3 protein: CASSVGGYDLDTQYF. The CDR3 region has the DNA TGTGCCAGCAGCGTAGGAGGGTACGACTTAGATACGCAGTATTTT.

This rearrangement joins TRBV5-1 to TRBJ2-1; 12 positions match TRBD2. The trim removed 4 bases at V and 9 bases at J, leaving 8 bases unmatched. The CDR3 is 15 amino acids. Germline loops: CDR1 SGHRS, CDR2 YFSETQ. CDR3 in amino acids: CASSRTSGDVGEQFF. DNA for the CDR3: TGCGCCAGCAGCCGGACTAGCGGGGACGTCGGTGAGCAGTTCTTC.

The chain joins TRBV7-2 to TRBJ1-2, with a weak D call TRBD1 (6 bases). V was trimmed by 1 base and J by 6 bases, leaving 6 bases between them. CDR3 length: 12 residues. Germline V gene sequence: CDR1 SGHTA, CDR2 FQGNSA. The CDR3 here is CASSLDRDGYTF. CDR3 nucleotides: TGTGCCAGCAGCTTAGACAGGGATGGCTACACCTTC.

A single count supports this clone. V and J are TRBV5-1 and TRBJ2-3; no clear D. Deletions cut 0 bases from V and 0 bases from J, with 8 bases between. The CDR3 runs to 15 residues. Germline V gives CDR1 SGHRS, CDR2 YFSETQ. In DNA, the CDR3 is TGCGCCAGCAGCTTGGAACCGGTTAGCACAGATACGCAGTATTTT. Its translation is CASSLEPVSTDTQYF.

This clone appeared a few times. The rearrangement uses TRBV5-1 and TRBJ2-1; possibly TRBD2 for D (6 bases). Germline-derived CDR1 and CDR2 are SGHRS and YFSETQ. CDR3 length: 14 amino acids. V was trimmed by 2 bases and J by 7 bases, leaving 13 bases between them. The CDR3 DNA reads TGCGCCAGCAGCTTCCGATGGGGGGAAAATGAGCAGTTCTTC. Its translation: CASSFRWGENEQFF.

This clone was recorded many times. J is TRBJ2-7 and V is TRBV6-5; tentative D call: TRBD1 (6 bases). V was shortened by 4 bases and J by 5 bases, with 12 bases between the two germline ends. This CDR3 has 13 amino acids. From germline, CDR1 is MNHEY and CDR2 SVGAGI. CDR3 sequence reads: CASSSGTIDEQYF. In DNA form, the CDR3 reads TGTGCCAGCAGTTCGGGGACAATCGACGAGCAGTACTTC.

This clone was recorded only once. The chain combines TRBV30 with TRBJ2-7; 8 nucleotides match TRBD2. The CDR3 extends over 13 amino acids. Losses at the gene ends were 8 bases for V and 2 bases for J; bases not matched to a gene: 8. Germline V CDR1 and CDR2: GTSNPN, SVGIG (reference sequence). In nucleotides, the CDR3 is TGTGCCGGCACTAGCGGCTCAACCTACGAGCAGTACTTC. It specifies CAGTSGSTYEQYF. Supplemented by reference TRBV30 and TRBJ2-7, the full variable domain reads SQTIHQWPATLVQPVGSPLSLECTVEGTSNPNLYWYRQAAGRGLQLLFYSVGIGQISSEVPQNLSASRPQDRQFILSSKKLLLSDSGFYLCAGTSGSTYEQYFGPGTRLTVT.

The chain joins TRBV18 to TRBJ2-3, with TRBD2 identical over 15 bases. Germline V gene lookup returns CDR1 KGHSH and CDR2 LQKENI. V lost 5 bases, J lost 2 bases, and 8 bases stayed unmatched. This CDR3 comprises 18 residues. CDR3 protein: CASSGPGLAGGHTDTQYF. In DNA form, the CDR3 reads TGTGCCAGCTCAGGACCGGGACTAGCGGGGGGCCACACAGATACGCAGTATTTT.